The entry that follows covers one T cell receptor (beta chain) sequence. This clonotype was detected only a few times. What this receptor recognizes is not known. Qualities for individual bases were not recorded, and no much larger clone is one base off. This specimen belongs to a study of T-cell memory formation after mild COVID-19 (dated by TCRdb to the early 2020s). At the level of the whole study: Most TCR sequence clusters were specific to one of the two donors. In two donors, T-cell clones that expanded and contracted after mild COVID-19 were tracked by sequencing TCRalpha and TCRbeta repertoires over time. Two young, previously healthy adult volunteers made up the cohort, one male and one female. Study-wide conclusions, independent of this receptor: The second-wave clones that peaked on day 37 were not confirmed to be SARS-CoV-2 specific. The study covered only a couple of mild cases, and larger cohorts including severe cases with pre-infection samples were considered necessary. Contracting CD4+ clones were located mainly in the CM and EM memory subsets, whereas CD8+ clones were found to be enriched in EMRA. Some responding clones were detected in pre-infection memory, suggesting pre-existing cross-reactive memory T cells joined the SARS-CoV-2 response. Clones that contracted from day 15 to 85 showed balanced CD4/CD8 phenotypes, whereas a second wave of clones that expanded from day 15 to 37 leaned towards CD4+.

PBMCs were isolated by Ficoll-Paque density gradient centrifugation. Sequencer: Illumina NovaSeq 6000. Using 5'RACE with constant-segment primers, TCRalpha and TCRbeta cDNA libraries were constructed, with sample barcodes and unique molecular identifiers added in the process. Trizol reagent was used to extract RNA from every sample. Amplification of the libraries took two PCR steps, and the second step added a second sample barcode plus Illumina TruSeq adapters. The libraries were sequenced on an Illumina NovaSeq using 2 x 150 bp paired-end reads. Under the source paper's analysis protocol: The reads were demultiplexed and collapsed into UMI-guided consensus sequences using migec v1.2.7. Using mixcr v2.1.11, the UMI consensuses were aligned to TRA and TRB V and J templates and assembled into clonotypes. Clonotypes were classified as expanded or contracted when called significant by both edgeR and NoisET, with noise models trained on biological replicates. For edgeR calls, the thresholds were a false discovery rate-adjusted p below 0.01 and a log2 fold-change of 1. PCA with hierarchical clustering of max-normalized trajectories of the 1000 most abundant clonotypes was used as exploratory dynamics analysis. Separately sequenced CD4+ and CD8+ repertoires were used to assign a CD4 or CD8 phenotype to each responding clone. The public reads were quality trimmed at Q25 with fastp and then assembled into clones with MiXCR by TCRdb, keeping productive beta chains. Each record represents a unique CDR3 protein, reported with the most common genes and DNA among its rows. The V and J calls shown here were made by TCRdb, not taken from the authors' results. This sample has just under 150,000 distinct CDR3 sequences in its table, and 6% of those were observed once. Clones ranked in the top ten supply approximately 2.2% of the sample.

Clipping removes 5 bases from V and 5 bases from J, with 4 as the unmatched junction base count. There are 13 amino acids in the CDR3, from cysteine to phenylalanine inclusive. The DNA shown is the 39-base CDR3, in frame from base 1. From the germline V gene, CDR1 is SNHLY and CDR2 is FYNNEI. The clonotype originates from an adult woman who had mild COVID-19 (a few samples of this study predate the infection). The sample titles of this study are shuffled in the database, so cell type and time point are left out; the donor was told from shared clones. The V and J segments used are TRBV2 and TRBJ1-2, with TRBD1 identical over 8 junction bases. Input material: PBMCs or a T cell subset sorted from them (not recorded which). In nucleotides, the sequence is TGTGCCAGCAGTCGGACAGGGAAATATGGCTACACCTTC. Translation gives CASSRTGKYGYTF.